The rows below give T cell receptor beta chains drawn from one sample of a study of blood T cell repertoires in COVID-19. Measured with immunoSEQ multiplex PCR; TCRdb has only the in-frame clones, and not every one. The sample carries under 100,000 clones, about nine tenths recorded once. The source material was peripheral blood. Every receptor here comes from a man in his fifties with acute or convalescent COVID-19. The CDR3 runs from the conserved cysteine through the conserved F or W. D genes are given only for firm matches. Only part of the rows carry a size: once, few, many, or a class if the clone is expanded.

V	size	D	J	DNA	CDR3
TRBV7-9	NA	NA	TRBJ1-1	TGTGCCAGCAGCTTGGCAGGGATGAACACTGAAGCTTTCTTT	CASSLAGMNTEAFF
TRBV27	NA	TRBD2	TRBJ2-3	TGTGCCAGCAGTCCCTTTGCGGGGGGGCAAACAGATACGCAGTATTTT	CASSPFAGGQTDTQYF
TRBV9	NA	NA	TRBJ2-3	TGTGCCAGCAGCGTAGCCGGGGACTCACCCCGCACAGATACGCAGTATTTT	CASSVAGDSPRTDTQYF
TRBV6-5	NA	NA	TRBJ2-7	TGTGCCAGCACTAACGGGTTACCCTCCTACGAGCAGTACTTC	CASTNGLPSYEQYF
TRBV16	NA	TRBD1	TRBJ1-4	TGTGCCAGCAGCCAATATAGGGGGCCTGAAAAACTGTTTTTT	CASSQYRGPEKLFF
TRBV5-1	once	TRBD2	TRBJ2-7	TGCGCCAGCAGCACGGGACTAGCTAGATACGAGCAGTACTTC	CASSTGLARYEQYF
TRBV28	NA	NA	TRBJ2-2	TGTGCCAGCAGTTTGGGACACATTAACACCGGGGAGCTGTTTTTT	CASSLGHINTGELFF
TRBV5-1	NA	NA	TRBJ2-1	TGCGCCAGCAGCTTGTCGGGGACTCCCGGACCCTACAATGAGCAGTTCTTC	CASSLSGTPGPYNEQFF
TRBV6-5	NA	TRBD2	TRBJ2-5	TGTGCCAGCAGTTACGGAAGCGGGGGGGCCGGGGAGACCCAGTACTTC	CASSYGSGGAGETQYF
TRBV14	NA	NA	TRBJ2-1	TGTGCCAGCAGCCAACTAACAGGGCCCTACAATGAGCAGTTCTTC	CASSQLTGPYNEQFF
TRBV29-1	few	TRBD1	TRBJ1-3	TGCAGCGTATCCCGGGACAGGGCTGGAAACACCATATATTTT	CSVSRDRAGNTIYF
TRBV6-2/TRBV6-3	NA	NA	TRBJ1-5	TGTGCCAGCAGTTCCTATAATCAGCCCCAGCATTTT	CASSSYNQPQHF
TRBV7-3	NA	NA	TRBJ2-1	TGTGCCAGCAGCCTACAGGAAGGGCCCAATGAGCAGTTCTTC	CASSLQEGPNEQFF
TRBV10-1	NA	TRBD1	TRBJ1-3	TGCGCCAGCAGTGAGCGTGTTTCCCTCCCAGGGGGCTGTGGAAACACCATATATTTT	CASSERVSLPGGCGNTIYF
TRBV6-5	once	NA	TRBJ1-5	TGTGCCAGCAGGCATAGGGGAAATCAGCCCCAGCATTTT	CASRHRGNQPQHF
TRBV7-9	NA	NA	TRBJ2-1	TGTGCCAGCAGCGCCTTGGACTGGGACAATGAGCAGTTCTTC	CASSALDWDNEQFF
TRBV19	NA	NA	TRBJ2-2	TGTGCCAGTAGTCTTCGTTTGGGAGGCGGGGGCAGGGACACCGGGGAGCTGTTTTTT	CASSLRLGGGGRDTGELFF
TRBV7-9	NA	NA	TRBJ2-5	TGTGCCAGCAGCTTATATAGAGGAGGGGCAGAGACCCAGTACTTC	CASSLYRGGAETQYF
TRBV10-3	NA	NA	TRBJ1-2	TGTGCCATCAGTGAGTTACAGGGCGGACCCCATGGCTACACCTTC	CAISELQGGPHGYTF
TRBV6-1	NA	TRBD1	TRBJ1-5	TGTGCCAGCAGGGAAATCTCCGGACAGGGCAATCAGCCCCAGCATTTT	CASREISGQGNQPQHF
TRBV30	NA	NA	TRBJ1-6	TGTGCCTGGAGCCGAGGGGAGGGAAATTCACCCCTCCACTTT	CAWSRGEGNSPLHF
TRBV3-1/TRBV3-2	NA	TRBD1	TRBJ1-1	TGTGCCAGCAGCCAGCTCAACCAGGGGGGGAACACTGAAGCTTTCTTT	CASSQLNQGGNTEAFF
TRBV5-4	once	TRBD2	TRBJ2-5	TGTGCCAGCAGCGCCCCGGGGGGGGTACCGGTCGAGACCCAGTACTTC	CASSAPGGVPVETQYF
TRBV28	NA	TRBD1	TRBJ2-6	TGTGCCAGCAGTGGCCCCCAGACAGGGTCTAACTCTGGGGCCAACGTCCTGACTTTC	CASSGPQTGSNSGANVLTF
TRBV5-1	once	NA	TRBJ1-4	TGCGCCAGCACCTTAGGGGGATATGGAGAAAAACTGTTTTTT	CASTLGGYGEKLFF
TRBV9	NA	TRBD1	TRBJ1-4	TGTGCCAGCAGCGGGGGGCCAAAGACAGGGGTCGGAAAGAATGAAAAACTGTTTTTT	CASSGGPKTGVGKNEKLFF
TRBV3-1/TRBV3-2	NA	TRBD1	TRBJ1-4	TGTGCCAGCAGCGGACCGGGACAGAATAATGAAAAACTGTTTTTT	CASSGPGQNNEKLFF
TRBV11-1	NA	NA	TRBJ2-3	TGTGCCAGCAGCCCACAAGTTACGCAGTATTTT	CASSPQVTQYF
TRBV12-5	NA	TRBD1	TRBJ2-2	TGTGCTAGTGGTTTCCAGGGGGCGGACACCGGGGAGCTGTTTTTT	CASGFQGADTGELFF
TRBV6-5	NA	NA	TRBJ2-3	TGTGCCAGCGGGCAGCTCACAGATACGCAGTATTTT	CASGQLTDTQYF
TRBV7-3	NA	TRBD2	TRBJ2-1	TGTGCCAGCAGCTTAACGACTAGCGGGGGGGCAAGAAATGAGCAGTTCTTC	CASSLTTSGGARNEQFF
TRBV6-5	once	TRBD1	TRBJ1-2	TGTGCCAGGCTTGAGGTCGACAGGGTCAGCAATGGCTACACCTTC	CARLEVDRVSNGYTF
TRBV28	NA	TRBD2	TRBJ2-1	TGTGCCAGCAGTTTAACTCTAGCGGTTAACAATGAGCAGTTCTTC	CASSLTLAVNNEQFF
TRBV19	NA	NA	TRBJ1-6	TGTGCCAGTAGTTCCAGGGATTATAATTCACCCCTCCACTTT	CASSSRDYNSPLHF
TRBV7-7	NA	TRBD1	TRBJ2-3	TGTGCTAGCAGCGCGACAGGGACAGATACGCAGTATTTT	CASSATGTDTQYF
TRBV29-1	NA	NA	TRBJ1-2	TGCAGCGTTGCCTTCCCCGGACAAGCCTATGGCTACACCTTC	CSVAFPGQAYGYTF
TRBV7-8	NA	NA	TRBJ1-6	TGTGCCAGCAGCTTAGAGGGGTACAATTCACCCCTCCACTTT	CASSLEGYNSPLHF
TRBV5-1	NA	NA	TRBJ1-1	TGCGCCAGCAGCCGAGACGGACGGGAAACTGAAGCTTTCTTT	CASSRDGRETEAFF
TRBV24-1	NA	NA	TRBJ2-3	TGTGCCACCAGTGATAGGGTGCCCGGGCCTGGGGGCAGGACAGATACGCAGTATTTT	CATSDRVPGPGGRTDTQYF
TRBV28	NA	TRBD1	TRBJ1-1	TGTGCCAGCACCCGACAGGGGGGTTCAATGAACACTGAAGCTTTCTTT	CASTRQGGSMNTEAFF
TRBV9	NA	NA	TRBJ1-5	TGTGCCAGCAGCGTAGGGTCCCACTACAATCAGCCCCAGCATTTT	CASSVGSHYNQPQHF
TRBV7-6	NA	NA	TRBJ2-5	TGTGCCAGCAGCCCCAAGGAGGGGGCCCGTTTAGACTTC	CASSPKEGARLDF
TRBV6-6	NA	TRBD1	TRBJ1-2	TGTGCCAGCAGTTCCCTGACAGGGAACTATGGCTACACCTTC	CASSSLTGNYGYTF
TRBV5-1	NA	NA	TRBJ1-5	TGCGCCAGCAGCTTTGGAGGTAATCAGCCCCAGCATTTT	CASSFGGNQPQHF
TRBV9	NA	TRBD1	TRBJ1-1	TGTGCCAGCAGCCCTGGGACAGGGAAATTAATCGAAGCTTTCTTT	CASSPGTGKLIEAFF
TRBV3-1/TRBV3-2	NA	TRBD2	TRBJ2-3	TGTGCCAGCAGCCAACCTAGCGGAAATACGCAGTATTTT	CASSQPSGNTQYF
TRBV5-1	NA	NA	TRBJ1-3	TGCGCCAGCAGCTGGGGAGGGTCTGGAAACACCATATATTTT	CASSWGGSGNTIYF
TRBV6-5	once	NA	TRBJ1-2	TGTGCCAGCAATTCAGACAGGTACTATGGCTACACCTTC	CASNSDRYYGYTF